Each of the 10 T cell receptor beta chains below was sequenced from the same sample in a study of blood T cell repertoires in COVID-19. This table comes from immunoSEQ multiplex PCR, and its TCRdb copy is limited to in-frame clones, with some not included. The data hold some 200,000 clones, with roughly 80% observed a single time. The material sequenced was PBMCs or T cells enriched from blood (not recorded which). The receptor source for this set is a woman in her fifties or sixties who had been exposed to COVID-19.

V is TRBV6-5 and J is TRBJ1-2; TRBD1 matches 7 bases. V dropped 10 bases and J dropped 4; count of bases not matched to a gene: 9. Germline V gene data show CDR1 as MNHEY and CDR2 as SVGAGI. The CDR3 length is 13 residues. This CDR3 reads CATTPDRVYGYTF. The CDR3, as DNA: TGTGCCACCACTCCCGACAGGGTCTATGGCTACACCTTC.

This sequence joins TRBV4-3 and TRBJ2-3; D might be TRBD2 (5 bases). Trimming shortened V by 0 bases and J by 1 base, and 17 bases separated the two germline ends. Germline V lookup: CDR1 LGHNA, CDR2 YSLEER. The CDR3 length is 18 residues. CDR3 in amino acids: CASSQDRTPSAGTDTQYF. CDR3 in DNA: TGCGCCAGCAGCCAAGATAGGACCCCCTCAGCGGGCACAGATACGCAGTATTTT.

This clone was seen only once. The rearrangement links TRBV7-9 to TRBJ1-1; 7 bases match TRBD1. Germline loops: CDR1 SEHNR, CDR2 FQNEAQ (reference sequence). J gave up 3 bases and V 8 bases, and 12 bases lay outside the gene matches. The CDR3 covers 15 residues. The CDR3: CASVLFLTGDTEAFF. In DNA, the CDR3 is TGTGCCAGCGTCCTTTTCCTAACAGGGGACACTGAAGCTTTCTTT.

The V and J genes are TRBV5-1 and TRBJ1-2, with D possibly being TRBD1 (5 bases). The V end was cut by 4 bases, the J end by 5 bases, with 9 bases between. This CDR3 is 12 amino acids long. Germline V gene sequence: CDR1 SGHRS, CDR2 YFSETQ. CDR3 loop: CASSADIYGYTF. CDR3 coding DNA: TGCGCCAGCAGCGCGGACATTTATGGCTACACCTTC.

In DNA form, the CDR3 reads TGTGCCAGCAGCTTGGCCTCGGTAACGGGGGGGGCCGGGGAGCTGTTTTTT. It translates to CASSLASVTGGAGELFF. The gene calls are TRBV5-6 and TRBJ2-2; 8 bases match TRBD2. Germline CDR1 and CDR2: SGHDT and YYEEEE. This CDR3 has 17 residues. After removal of 0 bases from V and 6 bases from J, the junction contained 10 bases not matched to a gene.

This chain links TRBV7-8 with TRBJ1-5, with D possibly matching TRBD1 (5 bases). CDR3 length: 15 residues. Trimming pared 3 bases from V and 5 bases from J, leaving 14 bases between. Germline loops: CDR1 SGHVS, CDR2 FQNEAQ. CDR3 nucleotides: TGTGCCAGCAGCTTTCTGGAGGGAGGGGATCAGCCCCAGCATTTT. As protein: CASSFLEGGDQPQHF.

This chain links TRBV9 with TRBJ2-2; 9 bases line up with TRBD1. The CDR3 totals 15 residues. The junction had 4 bases not matched to a gene; V was cut back by 2 bases and J by 5 bases. The germline V gene encodes CDR1 SGDLS and CDR2 YYNGEE. The CDR3 region has the DNA TGTGCCAGCAGCGTCGGGACAGGGAATACCGGGGAGCTGTTTTTT. Protein: CASSVGTGNTGELFF.

This chain uses TRBV18 with TRBJ2-6; no clear D gene. Germline CDR1 KGHSH, CDR2 LQKENI. V lost 3 bases and J 0 bases, leaving 12 bases between the germline ends. The length of the CDR3 is 17 residues. For the CDR3, the DNA is TGTGCCAGCTCACCCGAAATCCTAGACTCTGGGGCCAACGTCCTGACTTTC. Encoded protein: CASSPEILDSGANVLTF. The whole variable domain, filled in from reference TRBV18 and TRBJ2-6, reads NAGVMQNPRHLVRRRGQEARLRCSPMKGHSHVYWYRQLPEEGLKFMVYLQKENIIDESGMPKERFSAEFPKEGPSILRIQQVVRGDSAAYFCASSPEILDSGANVLTFGAGSRLTVL.

V usage is TRBV2 and J usage is TRBJ2-2, with 9 bases identical to TRBD2. V trimming: 8 bases; J trimming: 0 bases; junction bases outside the gene matches: 1. The CDR3 is made up of 14 amino acids. In germline, CDR1 is SNHLY, CDR2 FYNNEI. CDR3 region: CASLAGANTGELFF. The CDR3 DNA reads TGTGCCAGCTTAGCGGGGGCGAACACCGGGGAGCTGTTTTTT. The full variable domain, with the rest looked up from reference TRBV2 and TRBJ2-2, is EPEVTQTPSHQVTQMGQEVILRCVPISNHLYFYWYRQILGQKVEFLVSFYNNEISEKSEIFDDQFSVERPDGSNFTLKIRSTKLEDSAMYFCASLAGANTGELFFGEGSRLTVL.

Here the CDR3 reads CASSAQGAGETQYF. The CDR3 DNA reads as TGTGCCAGCAGCGCTCAGGGGGCAGGGGAGACCCAGTACTTC. This chain uses TRBV7-2 with TRBJ2-5, with TRBD1 matching 8 bases. CDR1 is SGHTA, CDR2 FQGNSA, per germline. V gave up 5 bases and J gave up 5 bases; unmatched junction bases: 7. The CDR3 has 14 amino acids.